Listed below are T cell receptor beta chains from one sample, sequenced in a study of identical twins. TCRdb called the 5' RACE reads again in MiXCR, with one record for every CDR3 protein. The sample holds hundreds of thousands of distinct CDR3 sequences, around a sixth seen once. The sample was also linked to a second study, of T cells expressing NK-cell markers.

The source material was PBMCs. Receptor source: a woman under 30 in good health. Each CDR3 is given with its conserved first and last residue. The order of the fields is clone size, V gene, J gene, D gene, CDR3 protein, CDR3 DNA. The D gene is left open where the match is weak. A row's size may be missing; if present it is once, few, many or a size class.

.	TRBV15	TRBJ2-1	.	CATSRKAAQYNEQFF	TGTGCCACCAGCAGAAAGGCGGCCCAATACAATGAGCAGTTCTTC
few	TRBV20-1	TRBJ2-7	.	CSAKDAVGPYEQYF	TGCAGTGCTAAAGACGCGGTGGGCCCCTACGAGCAGTACTTC
.	TRBV6-2/TRBV6-3	TRBJ2-7	TRBD1	CASNLRDRGTYEQYF	TGTGCCAGCAACCTCCGGGACAGGGGTACCTACGAGCAGTACTTC
.	TRBV20-1	TRBJ2-1	.	CSAVRGGSYNEQFF	TGCAGTGCTGTCAGGGGCGGCTCCTACAATGAGCAGTTCTTC
.	TRBV12-3/TRBV12-4	TRBJ2-1	TRBD2	CASSLSGGRPHNEQFF	TGTGCCAGCAGTTTGTCGGGCGGGAGACCACACAATGAGCAGTTCTTC
.	TRBV5-1	TRBJ2-7	.	CASSLDSGYLEQYF	TGCGCCAGCAGCTTGGACTCCGGTTATCTCGAGCAGTACTTC
.	TRBV5-4	TRBJ2-3	.	CASSLGRGEFGTQYF	TGTGCCAGCAGCTTGGGCAGGGGCGAGTTTGGTACGCAGTATTTT
many	TRBV12-3/TRBV12-4	TRBJ2-7	.	CASGPGAYEQYF	TGTGCCAGCGGGCCCGGAGCCTACGAGCAGTACTTC
.	TRBV5-1	TRBJ1-2	.	CASSLRDLNYGYTF	TGCGCCAGCAGCTTGCGGGATTTAAACTATGGCTACACCTTC
.	TRBV6-2/TRBV6-3	TRBJ2-1	.	CASSYGSGGTYNEQFF	TGTGCCAGCAGTTACGGGTCAGGGGGGACCTACAATGAGCAGTTCTTC
.	TRBV6-4	TRBJ2-3	.	CASSVDGRDTQYF	TGTGCCAGCAGTGTCGACGGGAGAGATACGCAGTATTTT
many	TRBV7-9	TRBJ1-3	.	CASSLDRAAGGNTIYF	TGTGCCAGCAGCTTAGATCGGGCAGCAGGAGGGAACACCATATATTTT
.	TRBV5-1	TRBJ1-2	.	CASSLGGPLGYTF	TGCGCCAGCAGCTTGGGGGGACCCCTTGGCTACACCTTC
few	TRBV12-3/TRBV12-4	TRBJ1-2	.	CASSRGFDYTF	TGTGCCAGTTCACGGGGGTTCGACTACACCTTC
.	TRBV6-1	TRBJ2-7	.	CASSTRTEQYF	TGTGCCAGCAGTACTCGGACTGAGCAGTACTTC
.	TRBV10-3	TRBJ1-2	.	CASYDVGTSTNYGYTF	TGTGCCAGCTACGACGTGGGGACCTCTACTAACTATGGCTACACCTTC
.	TRBV12-3/TRBV12-4	TRBJ1-1	TRBD1	CASRYRGIVAEAFF	TGTGCCAGCAGGTACAGGGGTATCGTCGCTGAAGCTTTCTTT
.	TRBV9	TRBJ2-1	.	CASGGKYEQFF	TGTGCCAGTGGAGGGAAGTATGAGCAGTTCTTC
.	TRBV5-1	TRBJ2-2	.	CASSFYGDTGELFF	TGCGCCAGCAGCTTTTACGGCGACACCGGGGAGCTGTTTTTT
once	TRBV7-2	TRBJ2-5	.	CASSLNAETQYF	TGTGCCAGCAGCTTAAACGCGGAGACCCAGTACTTC